This TCR beta chain was found in a study of blood T cell repertoires in COVID-19. Study-wide background: PBMCs, B-cell-depleted T cells, or T cells were the source of the cDNA or gDNA that made up the material.

This study enrolled people aged about 18 to 90 from approximately 24 US geographic areas. The germline V gene encodes CDR1 SGDLS and CDR2 YYNGEE. V dropped 2 bases and J dropped 4 bases, with 13 bases sitting between them. This CDR3 region has 15 residues. Sequenced by immunoSEQ multiplex PCR; TCRdb stores in-frame clones only, minus some. The sample lists about 480,000 clones, more than 75% occurring once. The sequence was obtained from a middle-aged woman who had recovered from COVID-19. Sequenced material: PBMCs or T cells enriched from blood (not recorded which). The rearrangement uses TRBV9 and TRBJ1-5; a weak D match, TRBD1 (6 bases). The CDR3 here is CASSVDGTSNQPQHF. The CDR3 nucleotides are TGTGCCAGCAGCGTTGACGGGACATCTAATCAGCCCCAGCATTTT.